Presented here are 30 T cell receptor beta chains from one specimen sequenced in a study of radiation and T cells in renal cell carcinoma. TCRdb's copy holds only in-frame clones and misses some; the assay was immunoSEQ multiplex PCR. This sample yields tens of thousands of clones, of which 82% are seen a single time; roughly 6% belongs to the top ten. Time point reported: baseline pretreatment blood. Indicated treatment: 15 Gy SBRT to primary tumor, nephrectomy 4 weeks later. Sequenced material: blood, taken from a patient whose treatment included radiotherapy and nephrectomy. The receptors originated from a man aged 55 to 69 with renal cell carcinoma.

J is TRBJ1-5 and V is TRBV13; TRBD1 aligns across 8 bases. CDR1 PRHDT and CDR2 FYEKMQ come from the germline V gene (reference sequence). Trimming took 5 bases from V and 2 from J; bases not matched to a gene: 14. CDR3 length equals 18 residues. The CDR3 spells CASSPLRYTGGCNQPQHF. In DNA form, the CDR3 reads TGTGCCAGCAGCCCATTGCGATATACAGGGGGATGCAATCAGCCCCAGCATTTT.

CDR3 bases: TGTGCCAGCTCACTCGCGGGACAACACAATCAGCCCCAGCATTTT. Protein: CASSLAGQHNQPQHF. The chain is built from TRBV18 and TRBJ1-5; possibly TRBD1 for D (6 bases). The ends were cut back, 4 bases at V and 3 bases at J, with 13 bases in the middle. The CDR3 is made up of 15 amino acids. In germline, CDR1 is KGHSH, CDR2 LQKENI.

The CDR3 bases are TGTGCCAGCAACAGAGCGAACACTGAAGCTTTCTTT. Translation gives CASNRANTEAFF. This chain joins TRBV28 and TRBJ1-1; D uncertain. Trimming shortened V by 7 bases and J by 1 base, and 7 bases separated the two germline ends. This CDR3 contains 12 residues. Germline-derived CDR1 and CDR2 are MDHEN and SYDVKM.

This chain uses TRBV19 with TRBJ2-1, with 7 bases aligning to TRBD2. The length of the CDR3 is 14 residues. J was trimmed by 4 bases and V by 6 bases; bases with no gene match: 6. Germline CDR1 and CDR2: LNHDA and SQIVND (reference sequence). The CDR3 sequence is CASSLERGYNEQFF. For the CDR3, the DNA is TGTGCCAGTAGCCTAGAGCGGGGTTACAATGAGCAGTTCTTC.

The chain couples TRBV14 to TRBJ2-6; D possibly matches TRBD1 or TRBD2 (6 bases each). The CDR3 consists of 16 residues. V lost 4 bases and J lost 4, with 14 bases in between. Germline V CDR1 and CDR2: SGHDN, FVKESK. CDR3: CASSRHGGQGANVLTF. In DNA form, the CDR3 reads TGTGCCAGCAGCCGCCATGGGGGGCAAGGGGCCAACGTCCTGACTTTC.

V and J are TRBV19 and TRBJ2-5, with TRBD1 identical over 8 bases. CDR3 size: 19 residues. Germline V lookup: CDR1 LNHDA, CDR2 SQIVND (reference sequence). J lost 2 bases, V lost 3 bases, and 17 bases had no gene match. In DNA, the CDR3 is TGTGCCAGTAGTATTAAAGATCCCATAGGGAGGACAGGGCAAGAGACCCAGTACTTC. This sequence encodes CASSIKDPIGRTGQETQYF.

The chain joins TRBV28 to TRBJ2-2, with no clear D. The CDR3 has 12 amino acids. In germline, CDR1 is MDHEN, CDR2 SYDVKM. The V and J ends lost 7 bases and 4 bases respectively, with 7 bases between them. The CDR3 protein is CASNPPTGELFF. The CDR3, as DNA: TGTGCCAGCAACCCGCCCACCGGGGAGCTGTTTTTT.

The V call is TRBV27, the J call TRBJ1-2; D is possibly TRBD1 (5 bases). CDR3 length: 14 residues. Germline V CDR1 and CDR2: MNHEY, SMNVEV (reference sequence). Between the trimmed V and J ends, which lost 7 bases and 5 bases, there was a span of 17 bases. The CDR3: CASTSHAAGYGYTF. CDR3 sequence (DNA): TGTGCCAGCACTTCCCACGCGGCAGGGTATGGCTACACCTTC.

DNA for the CDR3: TGTGCCAGCAGTCGCGGGAACGAGCAGTACTTC. This encodes CASSRGNEQYF. The V call is TRBV6-5, the J call TRBJ2-7; maybe TRBD2 (6 bases). Trimming took off 5 bases at V and 5 bases at J, with 7 bases between the two ends. CDR1 and CDR2 (germline): MNHEY, SVGAGI. The CDR3 contains 11 residues.

The J gene is TRBJ2-3, the V gene TRBV19, with 7 bases fitting TRBD2. This CDR3 spans 14 amino acids. J lost 2 bases, V lost 7 bases, and 6 bases had no gene match. The germline gives CDR1 LNHDA, CDR2 SQIVND (reference sequence). This chain's CDR3 is CASKLALNTDTQYF. In DNA, the CDR3 is TGTGCCAGTAAACTAGCGCTTAACACAGATACGCAGTATTTT.

A word on this clone: Additional DNA sequences in this sample encode the identical CDR3. J is TRBJ2-3 and V is TRBV28, with D uncertain. V was cut by 6 bases and J by 3 bases, with 10 bases left in between. This CDR3 has 13 residues. Germline V gives CDR1 MDHEN, CDR2 SYDVKM. The CDR3 nucleotides read TGTGCCAGCAGCCCCCCCAGTACAGATACGCAGTATTTT. This encodes CASSPPSTDTQYF.

V gene TRBV25-1 combines with J gene TRBJ2-2, with 10 bases that match TRBD2. After removal of 7 bases from V and 4 bases from J, the junction contained 3 bases not matched to a gene. The CDR3 extends over 14 amino acids. Looked up from germline, CDR1 is MGHDK and CDR2 is SYGVNS. This CDR3 reads CASKGLATTGELFF. Here the CDR3 DNA reads TGTGCCAGCAAGGGACTAGCGACCACCGGGGAGCTGTTTTTT. The whole variable domain, filled in from reference TRBV25-1 and TRBJ2-2, reads EADIYQTPRYLVIGTGKKITLECSQTMGHDKMYWYQQDPGMELHLIHYSYGVNSTEKGDLSSESTVSRIRTEHFPLTLESARPSHTSQYLCASKGLATTGELFFGEGSRLTVL.

The chain is built from TRBV25-1 and TRBJ2-5; 7 nucleotides line up with TRBD1. Per germline, CDR1 MGHDK and CDR2 SYGVNS. This CDR3 is 14 amino acids long. The junction had 4 bases not matched to a gene; V was cut back by 4 bases and J by 2 bases. The CDR3 nucleotides read TGTGCCAGCAGTGCCGGGACAGCTCAAGAGACCCAGTACTTC. It codes for CASSAGTAQETQYF.

This clone has more than one count but fewer than ten. The CDR3, as DNA: TGTGCCACCAGCAGAGAAGCCACTCCCATTAACTATGGCTACACCTTC. Translation gives CATSREATPINYGYTF. V usage is TRBV15 and J usage is TRBJ1-2; no firm D call. The CDR3 runs to 16 residues. Per the germline V gene, CDR1 is LNHNV and CDR2 is YYDKDF (reference sequence). The V and J ends lost 0 bases and 1 base respectively, with 12 bases between them.

The chain joins TRBV7-2 to TRBJ2-7; D may correspond to TRBD1 or TRBD2 (7 bases each). The CDR3 extends over 16 amino acids. Trimming left V 5 bases short and J 2 bases short, with 19 bases between. CDR1 and CDR2 from the germline V gene are SGHTA and FQGNSA. This CDR3 reads CASSTRGGDSTYEQYF. The CDR3 DNA follows: TGTGCCAGCAGCACAAGGGGAGGGGACAGCACCTACGAGCAGTACTTC.

This sequence joins TRBV19 and TRBJ2-5; D uncertain. V gave up 5 bases and J gave up 2 bases, with 12 bases separating them. The CDR3 extends over 14 amino acids. Germline V gene sequence: CDR1 LNHDA, CDR2 SQIVND (reference sequence). CDR3 nucleotides: TGTGCCAGTAGTGTTCCTGGTAGGCAAGAGACCCAGTACTTC. Amino acids: CASSVPGRQETQYF.

J is TRBJ2-5 and V is TRBV6-5; 14 bases are a match to TRBD2. Germline CDR1 reads MNHEY; CDR2 reads SVGAGI. The CDR3 runs 15 residues. J lost 4 bases, V lost 5 bases, and 3 bases had no gene match. The CDR3 spells CASSGLAGGRETQYF. DNA for the CDR3: TGTGCCAGCAGTGGACTAGCGGGAGGCCGAGAGACCCAGTACTTC.

CDR3 nucleotides: TGTGCCAGCAGTTTGGGCAGGCCAGCGGGGAACTATGGCTACACCTTC. This sequence encodes CASSLGRPAGNYGYTF. The rearrangement joins TRBV6-5 to TRBJ1-2; no definite D call. From germline, CDR1 is MNHEY and CDR2 SVGAGI. V shed 4 bases and J shed 2 bases, with 17 bases lying between them. CDR3 length: 16 amino acids.

The chain joins TRBV29-1 to TRBJ2-1; the D call may be TRBD1 or TRBD2 (5 bases each). The CDR3 consists of 13 residues. Trimming removed 7 bases at V and 4 bases at J, with 14 bases between. Looked up from germline, CDR1 is SQVTM and CDR2 is ANQGSEA. The CDR3 nucleotides are TGCAGCGACATGGGACGAGTTTACAATGAGCAGTTCTTC. Protein sequence: CSDMGRVYNEQFF.

This sequence joins TRBV19 and TRBJ2-7; TRBD1 is a possible D gene (5 bases). The length of the CDR3 is 15 residues. The V gene lost 4 bases and the J gene lost 4 bases, with 17 bases spanning the gap. Per the germline V gene, CDR1 is LNHDA and CDR2 is SQIVND (reference sequence). The CDR3 loop reads CASSTFAGFGYEQYF. The CDR3 bases are TGTGCCAGTAGTACGTTTGCAGGGTTCGGTTACGAGCAGTACTTC. Variable domain in full (rest from reference TRBV19 and TRBJ2-7): DGGITQSPKYLFRKEGQNVTLSCEQNLNHDAMYWYRQDPGQGLRLIYYSQIVNDFQKGDIAEGYSVSREKKESFPLTVTSAQKNPTAFYLCASSTFAGFGYEQYFGPGTRLTVT.

The CDR3 loop is CASIRWTGSAEAFF. The DNA of the CDR3 is TGTGCCAGCATCCGGTGGACAGGGAGCGCTGAAGCTTTCTTT. The chain links TRBV6-1 to TRBJ1-1; 8 bases are a match to TRBD1. Per the germline V gene, CDR1 is MNHNS and CDR2 is SASEGT. The V and J ends lost 7 bases and 6 bases, in that order; junction bases with no gene match: 10. The CDR3 is made up of 14 amino acids.

This chain joins TRBV4-1 and TRBJ1-3; 7 positions match TRBD1. V shed 1 base and J 5 bases; nucleotides not matched to a gene: 5. The V gene's germline CDR1 is MGHRA and CDR2 YSYEKL. The CDR3 consists of 15 residues. The CDR3 DNA reads TGCGCCAGCAGCCAAGTACGGGACAGAAGAAACACCATATATTTT. This gives the protein CASSQVRDRRNTIYF.

V and J are TRBV27 and TRBJ2-7, with D unclear. Trimming removed 4 bases from V and 3 bases from J, with 4 bases in between. CDR3 length: 11 amino acids. Germline CDR1 MNHEY, CDR2 SMNVEV (reference sequence). CDR3 coding DNA: TGTGCCAGCAGTTACGGCTACGAGCAGTACTTC. The encoded protein is CASSYGYEQYF.

This chain joins TRBV10-3 and TRBJ2-1, with 9 positions matching TRBD1. Germline values: CDR1 ENHRY, CDR2 SYGVKD. The CDR3 extends over 13 amino acids. Trimming cost V 6 bases and J 8 bases; bases outside gene matches: 5. In nucleotides, the CDR3 is TGTGCCATCAGCGGGACAGGGTCGGATGAGCAGTTCTTC. It is translated as CAISGTGSDEQFF.

The rearrangement joins TRBV15 to TRBJ2-2; TRBD2 is a possible D gene (5 bases). V gave up 0 bases and J gave up 3 bases, with 5 bases separating them. The germline V gene encodes CDR1 LNHNV and CDR2 YYDKDF (reference sequence). This CDR3 spans 14 amino acids. The CDR3 nucleotides are TGTGCCACCAGCAGAGAGAGGGACACCGGGGAGCTGTTTTTT. Translating it yields CATSRERDTGELFF.

This clone was recorded once. V usage is TRBV13 and J usage is TRBJ2-5, with TRBD1 as a possible D gene (6 bases). The CDR3 spans 15 residues. Looked up from germline, CDR1 is PRHDT and CDR2 is FYEKMQ (reference sequence). Between the trimmed V and J ends, which lost 0 bases and 4 bases, there was a span of 12 bases. The CDR3 DNA sequence: TGTGCCAGCAGCTTAGGACAGGGCCGGGCAGAGACCCAGTACTTC. It specifies CASSLGQGRAETQYF. The whole variable domain, remainder taken from reference TRBV13 and TRBJ2-5, is AAGVIQSPRHLIKEKRETATLKCYPIPRHDTVYWYQQGPGQDPQFLISFYEKMQSDKGSIPDRFSAQQFSDYHSELNMSSLELGDSALYFCASSLGQGRAETQYFGPGTRLLVL.

The chain has TRBV9 and TRBJ2-3, with 7 bases matching TRBD1. The CDR3 covers 14 residues. CDR1 is SGDLS and CDR2 is YYNGEE in the germline V gene. The V segment lost 3 bases and the J segment 4 bases; nucleotides outside the gene matches: 5. The CDR3 region has the DNA TGTGCCAGCAGCGGGTGGACAGGTGCAGATACGCAGTATTTT. This sequence encodes CASSGWTGADTQYF. Using reference TRBV9 and TRBJ2-3 for the parts outside the CDR3, the full variable domain is DSGVTQTPKHLITATGQRVTLRCSPRSGDLSVYWYQQSLDQGLQFLIQYYNGEERAKGNILERFSAQQFPDLHSELNLSSLELGDSALYFCASSGWTGADTQYFGPGTRLTVL.

V is TRBV5-1 and J is TRBJ1-1, with D possibly TRBD1 on 6 matching bases. The length of the CDR3 is 13 residues. Between the trimmed V and J ends, which lost 5 bases and 3 bases, there was a span of 11 bases. Germline V CDR1 and CDR2: SGHRS, YFSETQ. The CDR3 coding sequence is TGCGCCAGCAGTCCCGACAGGTACACTGAAGCTTTCTTT. Its protein product is CASSPDRYTEAFF.

V gene TRBV6-1 combines with J gene TRBJ2-2; 8 positions match TRBD2. Germline V gives CDR1 MNHNS, CDR2 SASEGT. J was trimmed by 3 bases and V by 7 bases; bases with no gene match: 4. The CDR3 is 14 residues long. The CDR3 region has the DNA TGTGCCAGCACGGTACTAGCGGACACCGGGGAGCTGTTTTTT. This translates into CASTVLADTGELFF.

A single count supports this clone. The chain uses TRBV5-1 and TRBJ2-5; TRBD1 matches 8 bases. Germline CDR1 and CDR2: SGHRS and YFSETQ. The CDR3 sequence is 15 residues long. Germline trimming cut 2 bases from V and 0 bases from J; bases unmatched to any gene: 3. CDR3 nucleotide sequence: TGCGCCAGCAGCTTTGGACAGGGAAACCAAGAGACCCAGTACTTC. This encodes CASSFGQGNQETQYF.